Below are 14 T cell receptor beta chains sequenced from a single sample in a study of human T cells and chemical hapten exposure listed by TCRdb under 2021. The time point label on this specimen signifies: patch test 2, 6 weeks after DPC sensitization. The treatment or condition tag for this specimen amounts to: therapeutic diphenylcyclopropenone sensitization with weekly scalp DPC. To prepare the library, RACE was applied. The run used a NextSeq 500. TCRdb trimmed the raw reads at Q25, called clones with MiXCR and kept productive beta chains. Every entry covers one CDR3 protein and lists the most common genes and DNA from its rows. Recorded for this sample are roughly 140,000 distinct CDR3 sequences; 12% of them occurred a single time. The top ten clonotypes cover 1.1% to 1.5% of the sample. The starting material was whole blood, obtained in connection with sensitization to the hapten diphenylcyclopropenone (DPC). Source of these receptors: a woman aged 45-60 years with alopecia areata. Some clones in this sample may be carry-over from other donors' samples.

This clonotype was picked up many times. The CDR3 reads CASSVAPDSYEQYF. CDR3 nucleotide sequence: TGTGCCAGCAGCGTAGCCCCAGATTCCTACGAGCAGTACTTC. The rearrangement uses TRBV9 and TRBJ2-7, with D hard to call. This CDR3 has 14 residues. The V gene's germline CDR1 is SGDLS and CDR2 YYNGEE. Trimming pared 0 bases from V and 1 base from J, leaving 8 bases between.

The table lists this clonotype with a few counts. The gene calls are TRBV14 and TRBJ2-1; 9 bases map to TRBD2. J lost 3 bases, V lost 1 base, and 4 bases had no gene match. This CDR3 comprises 16 residues. Germline V gene sequence: CDR1 SGHDN, CDR2 FVKESK. The CDR3 DNA reads as TGTGCCAGCAGCCAAGGGAGGACTAGCGACTACAATGAGCAGTTCTTC. Its protein is CASSQGRTSDYNEQFF.

The chain employs TRBV19 and TRBJ2-2; D possibly corresponds to TRBD2 (6 bases). V lost 7 bases, J lost 7 bases, and 16 bases lay in between. This CDR3 has 14 residues. Germline V gene lookup returns CDR1 LNHDA and CDR2 SQIVND (reference sequence). CDR3 amino acids: CASNPGLRGGELFF. The CDR3 bases are TGTGCCAGTAACCCGGGACTGAGAGGCGGGGAGCTGTTTTTT.

This chain joins TRBV9 and TRBJ1-6, with D uncertain. Germline loops: CDR1 SGDLS, CDR2 YYNGEE. With 1 base removed from V and 8 bases from J, the gap between germline ends came to 19 bases. The CDR3 extends over 17 amino acids. DNA for the CDR3: TGTGCCAGCAGCGTAAGGCCGGACGGACGATCACATTCACCCCTCCACTTT. Encoded protein: CASSVRPDGRSHSPLHF.

The chain carries TRBV11-2 and TRBJ1-4; D remains unclear. The V gene lost 3 bases and the J gene lost 5 bases, with 4 bases spanning the gap. The CDR3 loop spans 12 amino acids. Germline CDR1 reads SGHAT; CDR2 reads FQNNGV. The CDR3 DNA reads as TGTGCCAGCAGCTTTTACAATGAAAAACTGTTTTTT. Amino acid sequence: CASSFYNEKLFF.

This clonotype was recorded a few times. The rearrangement uses TRBV29-1 and TRBJ2-1; 12 bases map to TRBD2. Trimming cost V 7 bases and J 8 bases; bases outside gene matches: 12. Germline-derived CDR1 and CDR2 are SQVTM and ANQGSEA. The CDR3 is 15 residues long. The CDR3 DNA sequence: TGCAGCGCTCTCACTAGCGGGAGGTCCGGGGATGAGCAGTTCTTC. It encodes CSALTSGRSGDEQFF.

This clonotype was seen at least ten times. V is TRBV7-2 and J is TRBJ2-6, with 12 bases lining up with TRBD2. The CDR3 extends over 18 amino acids. Trimming cost V 2 bases and J 0 bases; bases outside gene matches: 2. CDR1 and CDR2 (germline): SGHTA, FQGNSA. CDR3 coding DNA: TGTGCCAGCAGCTTAACTAGCGGGAGGTTCTCTGGGGCCAACGTCCTGACTTTC. As protein: CASSLTSGRFSGANVLTF.

This clonotype was recorded at least ten times. CDR3 in amino acids: CASSITGESSYEQYF. DNA of the CDR3: TGTGCCAGCAGCATCACAGGGGAGAGCTCCTACGAGCAGTACTTC. The rearrangement links TRBV7-3 to TRBJ2-7; TRBD1 matches at 7 bases. The CDR3 runs 15 residues. Per the germline V gene, CDR1 is SGHTA and CDR2 is FQGTGA. V shed 5 bases, J shed 0 bases, and the junction held 7 bases outside the gene matches.

The chain recombines TRBV6-2 or TRBV6-3 with TRBJ2-7; no definite D call. V lost 8 bases and J 0 bases, leaving 17 bases between the germline ends. CDR1 is MNHEY and CDR2 is SVGEGT in the germline V gene. This CDR3 has 15 amino acids. Here the CDR3 reads CASCVPGRSSYEQYF. Here the CDR3 DNA reads TGTGCCAGCTGCGTCCCCGGGCGGAGCTCCTACGAGCAGTACTTC.

This clonotype was seen more than once but under ten times. This chain uses TRBV11-2 with TRBJ2-3; TRBD2 aligns across 8 bases. Germline values: CDR1 SGHAT, CDR2 FQNNGV. V lost 3 bases to trimming and J lost 9 bases; unmatched junction nucleotides: 11. The CDR3 totals 15 residues. CDR3 region: CASSFSSGPDGTQYF. CDR3 nucleotide sequence: TGTGCCAGCAGCTTCTCTAGCGGGCCCGACGGAACGCAGTATTTT.

The chain combines TRBV4-2 with TRBJ2-7; 12 positions agree with TRBD2. The CDR3 length is 19 residues. With 2 bases clipped from V and 2 bases from J, the junction kept 13 bases outside the gene matches. Germline V gene data show CDR1 as LGHNA and CDR2 as YNFKEQ. CDR3: CASSQQTSGSQVKAYEQYF. The CDR3 DNA follows: TGTGCCAGCAGCCAACAGACTAGCGGGAGTCAAGTGAAGGCCTACGAGCAGTACTTC.

V is TRBV2 and J is TRBJ2-3; 11 positions agree with TRBD2. The V segment lost 8 bases and the J segment 1 base; nucleotides outside the gene matches: 5. The CDR3 sequence is 15 residues long. The germline gives CDR1 SNHLY, CDR2 FYNNEI. CDR3 nucleotide sequence: TGTGCCAGCGCCATACTAGCGGGAGGCACAGATACGCAGTATTTT. It translates to CASAILAGGTDTQYF.

This clonotype has just a few counts. The chain is built from TRBV2 and TRBJ2-7, with 11 bases that match TRBD2. Germline values: CDR1 SNHLY, CDR2 FYNNEI. The CDR3 runs to 15 residues. J gave up 2 bases and V 7 bases, and 7 bases lay outside the gene matches. The CDR3 DNA is TGTGCCAGCACCTATCTAGCGGGAGGTACCTACGAGCAGTACTTC. Residues: CASTYLAGGTYEQYF.

The chain couples TRBV5-6 to TRBJ2-7, with 8 bases matching TRBD2. CDR1 is SGHDT, CDR2 YYEEEE, per germline. CDR3 size: 20 residues. V shed 3 bases and J 2 bases; nucleotides not matched to a gene: 22. CDR3 coding DNA: TGTGCCAGCAGCTCCCGAGGTAGCGGGACCTTTCGCAGCCGTCCCTACGAGCAGTACTTC. This encodes CASSSRGSGTFRSRPYEQYF.